This record covers a single T cell receptor beta chain. Its antigen is currently unknown. This sample is part of a study of cytomegalovirus exposure and HLA in healthy donors. PCR involved 60 Vbeta and 13 Jbeta primers. This table comes from immunoSEQ multiplex PCR, and its TCRdb copy is limited to in-frame clones, with some not included. The data show over 100,000 clones, roughly 84% seen once. Regarding the study as a whole: Within the data, a cluster of highly shared sequence variants was likely a sequencing artifact. What TCR beta sequences reportedly achieved was accurate prediction of HLA-A and HLA-B alleles in most subjects.

CDR1 SEHNR and CDR2 FQNEAQ come from the germline V gene (reference sequence). Trimming shortened V by 5 bases and J by 8 bases, and 24 bases separated the two germline ends. This CDR3 comprises 16 residues. This sequence was found in a young woman in good health and CMV-seropositive. The specimen was PBMCs. This sequence joins TRBV7-9 and TRBJ1-2; TRBD1 might be the D (5 bases). CDR3 sequence: CASSTSDSDMMRGYTF. The CDR3 DNA follows: TGTGCCAGCAGCACCAGCGACAGTGACATGATGAGAGGCTACACCTTC.